Below are 11 T cell receptor beta chains sequenced from a single sample in a study of control samples from healthy donors and cancer patients. The table came from immunoSEQ multiplex PCR; TCRdb's copy has only in-frame clones and leaves some out. The data hold some 130,000 clones, with 88% observed a single time. Input material: blood. These TCRs come from a middle-aged man in good health.

This chain connects TRBV4-1 to TRBJ2-7, with D unclear. V lost 0 bases, J lost 5 bases, and 17 bases lay in between. CDR3 length: 16 amino acids. The germline gives CDR1 MGHRA, CDR2 YSYEKL. The chain's CDR3 is CASSQDADPIPNEQYF. CDR3 nucleotide sequence: TGCGCCAGCAGCCAAGATGCCGACCCCATTCCTAACGAGCAGTACTTC.

This clone appeared a few times. The chain couples TRBV9 to TRBJ2-5; TRBD2 matches 11 bases. After removal of 4 bases from V and 1 base from J, the junction contained 3 bases not matched to a gene. Germline V gene lookup returns CDR1 SGDLS and CDR2 YYNGEE. The CDR3 spans 15 residues. Here the CDR3 DNA reads TGTGCCAGCAGCTTACTAGCGGGAGCCCAAGAGACCCAGTACTTC. Protein: CASSLLAGAQETQYF.

This chain connects TRBV13 to TRBJ2-7; D gene unclear. The germline CDR1 and CDR2 sequences are PRHDT and FYEKMQ (reference sequence). Trimming left V 4 bases short and J 3 bases short, with 13 bases between. There are 14 residues in the CDR3. CDR3 sequence: CASSSSLDRYEQYF. CDR3 nucleotides: TGTGCCAGCAGCTCAAGCCTAGATCGCTACGAGCAGTACTTC.

The chain links TRBV2 to TRBJ1-1; D remains unclear. The CDR3 is 13 amino acids. The V and J ends lost 10 bases and 0 bases respectively, with 12 bases between them. The V gene's germline CDR1 is SNHLY and CDR2 FYNNEI. This chain's CDR3 is CATCGLLNTEAFF. The CDR3 DNA is TGTGCCACCTGTGGATTGTTGAACACTGAAGCTTTCTTT.

The chain combines TRBV9 with TRBJ2-6; unclear D gene. The V end lost 0 bases, the J end lost 1 base, and 5 bases lay between the germline ends. The CDR3 has 15 amino acids. In germline, CDR1 is SGDLS, CDR2 YYNGEE. The CDR3 nucleotides are TGTGCCAGCAGCGTAGCGGGTTCTGGGGCCAACGTCCTGACTTTC. The encoded protein is CASSVAGSGANVLTF. Combining the CDR3 with reference TRBV9 and TRBJ2-6 gives the whole variable domain DSGVTQTPKHLITATGQRVTLRCSPRSGDLSVYWYQQSLDQGLQFLIQYYNGEERAKGNILERFSAQQFPDLHSELNLSSLELGDSALYFCASSVAGSGANVLTFGAGSRLTVL.

CDR3 residues: CASSLAQWNEQFF. The CDR3 bases are TGTGCCAGCAGCTTAGCGCAGTGGAATGAGCAGTTCTTC. The J gene is TRBJ2-1, the V gene TRBV7-2; unclear D gene. Trimming removed 0 bases from V and 7 bases from J, with 7 bases in between. The CDR3 has 13 residues. The germline V gene encodes CDR1 SGHTA and CDR2 FQGNSA.

V and J are TRBV30 and TRBJ1-2; weak D call: TRBD1 (5 bases). Trimming removed 1 base at V and 2 bases at J, with 14 bases between. Germline V gene data show CDR1 as GTSNPN and CDR2 as SVGIG (reference sequence). This CDR3 contains 15 residues. CDR3 sequence reads: CAWSGSRGWNYGYTF. CDR3 in DNA: TGTGCCTGGAGTGGGTCGAGGGGTTGGAACTATGGCTACACCTTC.

Note on this clone: Other DNA sequences in this specimen translate into the identical CDR3. The chain uses TRBV3-1 (or the pseudogene TRBV3-2) and TRBJ2-3; the D is unclear. Germline loops: CDR1 LGHDT, CDR2 YNNKEL (reference sequence). This CDR3 is 11 amino acids long. Trimming shortened V by 2 bases and J by 6 bases, and 3 bases separated the two germline ends. CDR3 sequence (DNA): TGTGCCAGCAGCCAATCTGATACGCAGTATTTT. Translation gives CASSQSDTQYF.

J is TRBJ2-4 and V is TRBV5-6; D unclear. The CDR3 has 16 amino acids. Germline V lookup: CDR1 SGHDT, CDR2 YYEEEE. The germline V and J ends were trimmed by 0 bases and 2 bases, with 12 bases remaining between them. DNA of the CDR3: TGTGCCAGCAGCTTGGTCTCATTACTAACCAAAAACATTCAGTACTTC. Protein sequence: CASSLVSLLTKNIQYF.

The rearrangement joins TRBV24-1 to TRBJ1-4, with 8 bases fitting TRBD1. Germline lookup yields CDR1 KGHDR and CDR2 SFDVKD. With V trimmed by 4 bases and J by 4 bases, 7 bases remained unmatched. The CDR3 covers 16 residues. CDR3 sequence (DNA): TGTGCCACCAGTGAAAGTAAGACAGGGGATAATGAAAAACTGTTTTTT. Protein sequence: CATSESKTGDNEKLFF.

The chain employs TRBV12-3 or TRBV12-4 and TRBJ1-4, with D possibly TRBD1 on 6 matching bases. V was clipped by 6 bases and J by 8 bases, with 13 bases between them. This CDR3 has 13 residues. CDR3 sequence: CASRGGGGEKLFF. For the CDR3, the DNA is TGTGCCAGCAGGGGAGGGGGAGGCGAAAAACTGTTTTTT.